Listed below are T cell receptor beta chains from one sample, sequenced in a study of T cell responses to AZD1222 COVID-19 vaccine. Only in-frame clones appear in the TCRdb table, and some are missing; sequencing was by immunoSEQ multiplex PCR. Here the sample spans 90,000 to 130,000 clones, about 87% being singletons. The sequenced sample was peripheral blood, obtained on day 0 of AZD1222 vaccination. These receptor sequences come from an adult in good health. Both conserved end residues are part of each CDR3. The D gene is left open where the match is weak. Only part of the rows carry a size: once, few, many, or a class if the clone is expanded.

clone_size j_call v_call d_call cdr3_length cdr3_nt cdr3_aa
NA TRBJ2-3 TRBV15 TRBD1 14 TGTGCCACCAGCAGGGACAGGGGGGCAGATACGCAGTATTTT CATSRDRGADTQYF
once TRBJ1-2 TRBV2 NA 14 TGTGCCAGCAGTCAAGAGTTAGCTAACTATGGCTACACCTTC CASSQELANYGYTF
NA TRBJ1-2 TRBV7-9 NA 12 TGTGCCAGCAGCTCCACTCTAGGGGGCTACACCTTC CASSSTLGGYTF
NA TRBJ2-1 TRBV11-2 TRBD1 16 TGTGCCAGCAGCTCCCCGGGACAGGAGTTCTACAATGAGCAGTTCTTC CASSSPGQEFYNEQFF
once TRBJ1-2 TRBV5-4 NA 13 TGTGCCAGCAGCTTGGATACTAACTATGGCTACACCTTC CASSLDTNYGYTF
NA TRBJ2-2 TRBV2 NA 13 TGTGCCAGCAGCCTCAGATGGCCCGGGGAGCTGTTTTTT CASSLRWPGELFF
NA TRBJ1-3 TRBV10-2 NA 15 TGCGCCAGCAGTGCCCAAGACAGCTCTGGAAACACCATATATTTT CASSAQDSSGNTIYF
NA TRBJ1-2 TRBV9 TRBD1 16 TGTGCCAGCAGCGTCACCGGGACAGGGGCTAACTATGGCTACACCTTC CASSVTGTGANYGYTF
NA TRBJ1-2 TRBV4-1 NA 16 TGCGCCAGCAGCCAAGTTCAACAGGAAACTAACTATGGCTACACCTTC CASSQVQQETNYGYTF
NA TRBJ1-1 TRBV18 NA 15 TGTGCCAGCTCACGCGAGGGATGGATGAACACTGAAGCTTTCTTT CASSREGWMNTEAFF
NA TRBJ2-1 TRBV3-1/TRBV3-2 NA 15 TGTGCCAGCAGCTTCCGACATAACTCCTACAATGAGCAGTTCTTC CASSFRHNSYNEQFF
once TRBJ1-4 TRBV30 NA 11 TGTGCCTGGGGGAGGGATGAAAAACTGTTTTTT CAWGRDEKLFF
NA TRBJ2-7 TRBV30 NA 12 TGTGCCTGGAGTGACAGCTCCTACGAGCAGTACTTC CAWSDSSYEQYF
NA TRBJ1-4 TRBV4-1 TRBD1 16 TGCGCCAGCAGCCAACCCCCCTTGGGGACAGATGAAAAACTGTTTTTT CASSQPPLGTDEKLFF
NA TRBJ1-5 TRBV5-6 TRBD1 16 TGTGCCAGCAGCTTGGGGATGGGACAGATCAATCAGCCCCAGCATTTT CASSLGMGQINQPQHF
NA TRBJ1-1 TRBV2 NA 13 TGTGCCAGCAGTGCCGAGTGGGGCACTGAAGCTTTCTTT CASSAEWGTEAFF
NA TRBJ2-6 TRBV4-1 NA 18 TGCGCCAGCAGCCAAGATTTGGAGGGAACGGCTGGGGCCAACGTCCTGACTTTC CASSQDLEGTAGANVLTF
NA TRBJ1-2 TRBV19 NA 15 TGTGCCAGTAGTATTTCTCTGACTGGAGTCTATGGCTACACCTTC CASSISLTGVYGYTF
NA TRBJ1-1 TRBV12-5 TRBD1 20 TGTGCTAGTGGTTTGTCATATACCGGGACAGGGGGAGGAGTGAACACTGAAGCTTTCTTT CASGLSYTGTGGGVNTEAFF
few TRBJ2-7 TRBV7-2 NA 14 TGTGCCAGCAGCTTAGGAGGACAGACCTACGAGCAGTACTTC CASSLGGQTYEQYF
NA TRBJ1-2 TRBV7-9 NA 13 TGTGCCAGCAGCTTCGGGGGCCAAGTTGGCTACACCTTC CASSFGGQVGYTF
NA TRBJ2-2 TRBV29-1 NA 12 TGCAGCGTTGTAACGGGGTCCGGGGAGCTGTTTTTT CSVVTGSGELFF
NA TRBJ1-5 TRBV5-4 NA 13 TGTGCCAGCAGCTATGGGGGCAATCAGCCCCAGCATTTT CASSYGGNQPQHF
NA TRBJ1-5 TRBV7-2 NA 16 TGTGCCAGCAGCTTGACTGGGGGTTTGAGCAATCAGCCCCAGCATTTT CASSLTGGLSNQPQHF
NA TRBJ2-5 TRBV6-2/TRBV6-3 TRBD2 19 TGTGCCAGCAGTTTCACCCAACCGGGACTAGCGGGGGGGCGGGAGACCCAGTACTTC CASSFTQPGLAGGRETQYF
NA TRBJ1-5 TRBV2 NA 14 TGTGCCACCTGGGTTGGTTATGGCAATCAGCCCCAGCATTTT CATWVGYGNQPQHF
NA TRBJ2-7 TRBV28 NA 12 TGTGCCAGCACTACGGGGAGTTACGAGCAGTACTTC CASTTGSYEQYF
once TRBJ1-5 TRBV3-1/TRBV3-2 NA 13 TGTGCCAGCAGCCAGAGGGGCAACCAGCCCCAGCATTTT CASSQRGNQPQHF
NA TRBJ1-4 TRBV5-1 TRBD1 15 TGCGCCAGCAGCCCAACCGGGACAGGGAGTGAAAAACTGTTTTTT CASSPTGTGSEKLFF
NA TRBJ1-6 TRBV7-8 NA 18 TGTGCCAGCAGTTTTAGGGATGAGGACAGATATCCTAATTCACCCCTCCACTTT CASSFRDEDRYPNSPLHF
NA TRBJ1-2 TRBV18 TRBD1 12 TGTGCCAGCTCACCGACAGGGGATGGCTACACCTTC CASSPTGDGYTF
NA TRBJ2-4 TRBV6-1 NA 15 TGTGCCAGCAGTGAAGATCCAGGGCCAGGGGACATTCAGTACTTC CASSEDPGPGDIQYF
NA TRBJ2-3 TRBV19 TRBD1 15 TGTGCCAGTAGCATGGGACAGACGCTCACAGATACGCAGTATTTT CASSMGQTLTDTQYF
NA TRBJ1-2 TRBV9 TRBD1 13 TGTGCCAGCAGCGTAGCCGGACAGGATGGCTACACCTTC CASSVAGQDGYTF
once TRBJ2-1 TRBV7-9 TRBD2 17 TGTGCCAGCACCTTCCCCACTAGCGGGAGGATCCACAATGAGCAGTTCTTC CASTFPTSGRIHNEQFF
once TRBJ1-5 TRBV4-1 NA 15 TGCGCCAGCAGCCAAATTCGGACGGGCACGGAGCCCCAGCATTTT CASSQIRTGTEPQHF
NA TRBJ1-1 TRBV10-3 NA 14 TGTGCCATCAGTGAGTCCCGGGGGAAAACTGAAGCTTTCTTT CAISESRGKTEAFF